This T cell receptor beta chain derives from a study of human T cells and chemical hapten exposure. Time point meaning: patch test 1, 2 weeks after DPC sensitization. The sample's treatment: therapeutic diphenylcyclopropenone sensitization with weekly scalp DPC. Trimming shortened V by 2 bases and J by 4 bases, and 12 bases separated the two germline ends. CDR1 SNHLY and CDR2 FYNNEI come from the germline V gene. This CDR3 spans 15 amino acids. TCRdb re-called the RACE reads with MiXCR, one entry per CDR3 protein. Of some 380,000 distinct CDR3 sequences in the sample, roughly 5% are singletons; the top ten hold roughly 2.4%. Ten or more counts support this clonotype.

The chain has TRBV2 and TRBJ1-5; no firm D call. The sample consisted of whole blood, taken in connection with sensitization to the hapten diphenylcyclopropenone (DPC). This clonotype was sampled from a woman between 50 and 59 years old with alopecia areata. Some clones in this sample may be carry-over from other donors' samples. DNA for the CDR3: TGTGCCAGCAGTGAACTCAACCTACAAAATCAGCCCCAGCATTTT. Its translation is CASSELNLQNQPQHF.